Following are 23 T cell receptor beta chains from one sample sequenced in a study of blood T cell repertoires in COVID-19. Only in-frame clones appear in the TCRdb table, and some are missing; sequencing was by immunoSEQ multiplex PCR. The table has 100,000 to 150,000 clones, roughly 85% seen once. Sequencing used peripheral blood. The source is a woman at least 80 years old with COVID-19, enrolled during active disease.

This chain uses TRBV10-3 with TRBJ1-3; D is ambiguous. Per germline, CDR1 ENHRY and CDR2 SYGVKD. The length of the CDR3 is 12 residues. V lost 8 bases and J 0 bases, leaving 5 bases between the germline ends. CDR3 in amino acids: CAISSSGNTIYF. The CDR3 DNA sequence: TGTGCCATCTCTTCCTCTGGAAACACCATATATTTT.

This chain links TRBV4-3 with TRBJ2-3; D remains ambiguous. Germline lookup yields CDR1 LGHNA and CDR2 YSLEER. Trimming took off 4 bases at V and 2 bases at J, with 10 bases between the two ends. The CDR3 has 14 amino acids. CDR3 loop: CASSPRSNTDTQYF. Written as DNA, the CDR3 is TGCGCCAGCAGCCCCCGGTCCAACACAGATACGCAGTATTTT.

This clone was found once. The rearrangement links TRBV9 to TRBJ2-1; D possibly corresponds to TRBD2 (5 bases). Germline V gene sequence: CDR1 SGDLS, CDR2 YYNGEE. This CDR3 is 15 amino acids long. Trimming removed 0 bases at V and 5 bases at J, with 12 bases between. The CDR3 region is CASSVVASWDNEQFF. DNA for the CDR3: TGTGCCAGCAGCGTAGTGGCTAGCTGGGACAATGAGCAGTTCTTC.

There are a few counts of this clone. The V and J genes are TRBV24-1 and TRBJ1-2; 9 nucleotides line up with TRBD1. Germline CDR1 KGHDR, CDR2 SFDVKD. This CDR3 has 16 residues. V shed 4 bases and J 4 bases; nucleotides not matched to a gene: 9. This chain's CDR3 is CATSETGTGRPYGYTF. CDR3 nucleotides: TGTGCCACCAGTGAAACCGGGACAGGGAGGCCCTATGGCTACACCTTC.

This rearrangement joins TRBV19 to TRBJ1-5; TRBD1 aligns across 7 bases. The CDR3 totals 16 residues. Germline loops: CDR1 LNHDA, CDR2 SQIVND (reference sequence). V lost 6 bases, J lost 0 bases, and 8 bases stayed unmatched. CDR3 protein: CASSVRTGRSNQPQHF. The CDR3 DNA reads TGTGCCAGTAGCGTCAGGACAGGACGTAGCAATCAGCCCCAGCATTTT. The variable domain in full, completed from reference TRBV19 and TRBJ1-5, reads DGGITQSPKYLFRKEGQNVTLSCEQNLNHDAMYWYRQDPGQGLRLIYYSQIVNDFQKGDIAEGYSVSREKKESFPLTVTSAQKNPTAFYLCASSVRTGRSNQPQHFGDGTRLSIL.

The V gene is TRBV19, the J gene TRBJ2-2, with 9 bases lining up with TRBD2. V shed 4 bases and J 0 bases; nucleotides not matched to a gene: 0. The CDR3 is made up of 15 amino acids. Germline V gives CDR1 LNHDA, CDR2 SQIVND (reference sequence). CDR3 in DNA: TGTGCCAGTAGTACTAGCGGGGCGAACACCGGGGAGCTGTTTTTT. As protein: CASSTSGANTGELFF.

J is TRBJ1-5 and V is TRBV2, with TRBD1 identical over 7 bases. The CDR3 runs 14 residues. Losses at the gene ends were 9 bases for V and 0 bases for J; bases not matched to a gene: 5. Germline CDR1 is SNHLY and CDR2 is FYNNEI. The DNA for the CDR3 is TGTGCCAGTAGGACAGGACTTAGCAATCAGCCCCAGCATTTT. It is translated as CASRTGLSNQPQHF.

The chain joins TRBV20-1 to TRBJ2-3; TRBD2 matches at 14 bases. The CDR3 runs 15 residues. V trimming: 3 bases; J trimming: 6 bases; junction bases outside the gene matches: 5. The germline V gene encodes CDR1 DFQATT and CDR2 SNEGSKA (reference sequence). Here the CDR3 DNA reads TGCAGTGCTAGTGGGACTAGCGGGAGAGGGGATACGCAGTATTTT. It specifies CSASGTSGRGDTQYF.

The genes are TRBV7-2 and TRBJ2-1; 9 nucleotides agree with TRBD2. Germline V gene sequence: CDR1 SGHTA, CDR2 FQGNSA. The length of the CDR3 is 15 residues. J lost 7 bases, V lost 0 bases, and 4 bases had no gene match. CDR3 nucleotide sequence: TGTGCCAGCAGCTTAGCGGGCGGGAGGGTTAATGAGCAGTTCTTC. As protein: CASSLAGGRVNEQFF.

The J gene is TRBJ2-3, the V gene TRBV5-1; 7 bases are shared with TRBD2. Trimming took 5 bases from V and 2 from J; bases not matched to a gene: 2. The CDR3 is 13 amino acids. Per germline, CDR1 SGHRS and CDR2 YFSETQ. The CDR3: CASRREITDTQYF. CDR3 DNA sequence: TGCGCCAGCAGGCGGGAGATCACAGATACGCAGTATTTT.

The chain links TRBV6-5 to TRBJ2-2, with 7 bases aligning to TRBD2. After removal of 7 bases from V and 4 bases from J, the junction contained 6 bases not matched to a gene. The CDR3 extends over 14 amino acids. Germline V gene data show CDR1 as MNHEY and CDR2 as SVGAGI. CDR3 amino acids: CASIRAGATGELFF. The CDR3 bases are TGTGCCAGCATCCGCGCGGGAGCCACCGGGGAGCTGTTTTTT.

The CDR3 region is CATSDPQGGETQYF. In DNA form, the CDR3 reads TGTGCCACCAGTGACCCACAGGGGGGAGAGACCCAGTACTTC. The rearrangement joins TRBV24-1 to TRBJ2-5; 8 bases match TRBD1. V trimming: 4 bases; J trimming: 4 bases; junction bases outside the gene matches: 4. The germline V gene encodes CDR1 KGHDR and CDR2 SFDVKD. The CDR3 loop spans 14 amino acids.

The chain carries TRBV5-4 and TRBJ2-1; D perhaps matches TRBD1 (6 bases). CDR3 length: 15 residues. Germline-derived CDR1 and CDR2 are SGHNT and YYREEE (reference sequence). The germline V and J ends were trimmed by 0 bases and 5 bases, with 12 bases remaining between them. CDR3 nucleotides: TGTGCCAGCAGCTTGGCCGCGGACAGAAACAATGAGCAGTTCTTC. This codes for CASSLAADRNNEQFF.

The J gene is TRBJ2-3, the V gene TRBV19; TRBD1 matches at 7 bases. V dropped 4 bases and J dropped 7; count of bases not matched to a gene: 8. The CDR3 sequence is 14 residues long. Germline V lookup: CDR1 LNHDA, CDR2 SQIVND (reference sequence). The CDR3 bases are TGTGCCAGTAGTAACGACAGGGTAAGGAATACGCAGTATTTT. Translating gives CASSNDRVRNTQYF.

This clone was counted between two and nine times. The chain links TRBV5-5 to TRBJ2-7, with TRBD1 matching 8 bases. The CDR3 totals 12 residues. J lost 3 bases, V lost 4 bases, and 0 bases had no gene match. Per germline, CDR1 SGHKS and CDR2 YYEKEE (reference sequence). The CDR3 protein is CASSGQGYEQYF. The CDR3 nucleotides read TGTGCCAGCAGCGGACAGGGCTACGAGCAGTACTTC.

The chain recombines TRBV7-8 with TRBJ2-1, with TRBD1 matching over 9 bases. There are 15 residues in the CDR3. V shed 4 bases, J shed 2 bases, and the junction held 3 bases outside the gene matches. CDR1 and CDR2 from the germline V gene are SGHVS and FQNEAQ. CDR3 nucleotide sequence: TGTGCCAGCAGCTCGGACAGGGGAGCCTACAATGAGCAGTTCTTC. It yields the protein CASSSDRGAYNEQFF.

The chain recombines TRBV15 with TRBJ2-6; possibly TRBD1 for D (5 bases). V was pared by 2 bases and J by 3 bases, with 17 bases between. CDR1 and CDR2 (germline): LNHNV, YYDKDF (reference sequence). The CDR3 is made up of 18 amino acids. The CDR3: CATSRYLQSDIGANVLTF. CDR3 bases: TGTGCCACCAGCAGATACCTACAATCGGACATTGGGGCCAACGTCCTGACTTTC.

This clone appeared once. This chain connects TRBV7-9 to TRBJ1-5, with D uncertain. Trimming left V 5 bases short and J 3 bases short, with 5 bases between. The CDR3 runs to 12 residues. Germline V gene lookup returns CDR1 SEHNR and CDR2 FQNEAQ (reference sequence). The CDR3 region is CASSTDNQPQHF. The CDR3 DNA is TGTGCCAGCAGCACTGACAATCAGCCCCAGCATTTT.

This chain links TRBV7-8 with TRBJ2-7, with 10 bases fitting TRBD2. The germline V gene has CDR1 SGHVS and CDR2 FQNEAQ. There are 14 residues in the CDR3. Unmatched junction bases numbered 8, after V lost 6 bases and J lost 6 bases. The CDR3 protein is CASRALAGVGEQYF. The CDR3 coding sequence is TGTGCCAGCAGAGCCCTAGCGGGAGTTGGCGAGCAGTACTTC.

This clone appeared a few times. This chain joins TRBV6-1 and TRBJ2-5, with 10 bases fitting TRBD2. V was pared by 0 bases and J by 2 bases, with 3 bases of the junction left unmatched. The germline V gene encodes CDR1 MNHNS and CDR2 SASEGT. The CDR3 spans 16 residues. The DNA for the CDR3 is TGTGCCAGCAGTGAAGCAGCGGGAGGGGGTCAAGAGACCCAGTACTTC. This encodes CASSEAAGGGQETQYF.

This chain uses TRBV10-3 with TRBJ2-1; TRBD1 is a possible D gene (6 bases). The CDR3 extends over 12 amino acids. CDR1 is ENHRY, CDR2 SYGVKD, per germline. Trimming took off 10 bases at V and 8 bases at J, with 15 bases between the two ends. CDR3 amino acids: CASRQQGDEQFF. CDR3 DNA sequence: TGTGCCAGCCGGCAACAGGGAGATGAGCAGTTCTTC.

CDR3 loop: CASRSGTSTDTQYF. CDR3 DNA sequence: TGTGCCAGCAGGAGCGGCACTAGCACAGATACGCAGTATTTT. The J gene is TRBJ2-3, the V gene TRBV28, with a tentative D call TRBD2 (5 bases). The CDR3 loop spans 14 amino acids. V lost 6 bases and J lost 0, with 10 bases in between. The V gene's germline CDR1 is MDHEN and CDR2 SYDVKM.

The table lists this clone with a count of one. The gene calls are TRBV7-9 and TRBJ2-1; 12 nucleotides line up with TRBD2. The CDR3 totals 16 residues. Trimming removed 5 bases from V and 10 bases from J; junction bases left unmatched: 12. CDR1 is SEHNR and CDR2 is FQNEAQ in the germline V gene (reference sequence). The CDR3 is CASSGASGRDVLEQFF. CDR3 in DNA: TGTGCCAGCAGCGGGGCTAGCGGGAGGGACGTCTTGGAGCAGTTCTTC.